Below, 25 T cell receptor beta chains from the same sample are listed, as sequenced in a study of CD8 T cells in ankylosing spondylitis. Study results and caveats: Seemingly characteristic of ankylosing spondylitis blood was a TCR beta motif consisting of roughly 8 highly homologous variants.

MiXCR was run by TCRdb on the 5' RACE reads, yielding one entry per CDR3 protein. The table lists hundreds of thousands of distinct CDR3 sequences, over 9.5% of them singletons. Their specific antigens are unknown. Sequencing used blood, either unsorted or a sorted T cell fraction (not recorded which). These receptors were obtained from a male donor with ankylosing spondylitis.

This clonotype occurred many times. The rearrangement joins TRBV7-2 to TRBJ1-2, with TRBD1 matching 8 bases. Germline CDR1 SGHTA, CDR2 FQGNSA. V was pared by 4 bases and J by 2 bases, with 0 bases of the junction left unmatched. The CDR3 length is 13 residues. CDR3 residues: CASSWTGNYGYTF. DNA for the CDR3: TGTGCCAGCAGCTGGACAGGGAACTATGGCTACACCTTC.

There are a few counts of this clonotype. The rearrangement links TRBV20-1 to TRBJ2-6; D unclear. Per the germline V gene, CDR1 is DFQATT and CDR2 is SNEGSKA (reference sequence). The CDR3 runs to 14 residues. The V and J ends lost 2 bases and 1 base respectively, with 6 bases between them. The DNA of the CDR3 is TGCAGTGCTAGACCCAGATCTGGGGCCAACGTCCTGACTTTC. Encoded protein: CSARPRSGANVLTF.

This clonotype came up a few times. This chain links TRBV28 with TRBJ2-7; D gene uncertain. V lost 2 bases and J lost 0, with 14 bases in between. The CDR3 consists of 16 residues. Germline V gives CDR1 MDHEN, CDR2 SYDVKM. The CDR3 loop reads CASSLVGLTSSYEQYF. DNA of the CDR3: TGTGCCAGCAGTTTAGTGGGCTTGACAAGCTCCTACGAGCAGTACTTC.

CDR3 sequence reads: CASSLGARQFNTGELFF. DNA for the CDR3: TGTGCCAGCAGCTTAGGGGCGCGGCAGTTTAACACCGGGGAGCTGTTTTTT. The rearrangement links TRBV7-2 to TRBJ2-2; D is ambiguous. CDR1 is SGHTA, CDR2 FQGNSA, per germline. There are 17 residues in the CDR3. V lost 1 base and J lost 2, with 14 bases in between.

This CDR3 is CSARSTEQYF. CDR3 DNA: TGCAGTGCCAGAAGCACGGAGCAGTACTTC. The chain links TRBV20-1 to TRBJ2-7; D call uncertain. This CDR3 contains 10 residues. Germline loops: CDR1 DFQATT, CDR2 SNEGSKA (reference sequence). Trimming removed 6 bases at V and 7 bases at J, with 10 bases between.

This clonotype was picked up a small number of times. The chain employs TRBV27 and TRBJ2-7, with 8 bases that match TRBD2. The CDR3 contains 15 residues. J was trimmed by 4 bases and V by 3 bases; bases with no gene match: 8. Germline-derived CDR1 and CDR2 are MNHEY and SMNVEV (reference sequence). In DNA form, the CDR3 reads TGTGCCAGCAGTTTCTTCGGGACTAGGTCATACGAGCAGTACTTC. This sequence encodes CASSFFGTRSYEQYF.

This clonotype came up a few times. J is TRBJ2-1 and V is TRBV24-1; 7 nucleotides align to TRBD1. This CDR3 is 16 amino acids long. V was pared by 4 bases and J by 8 bases, with 13 bases of the junction left unmatched. The germline V gene has CDR1 KGHDR and CDR2 SFDVKD. The CDR3 DNA reads as TGTGCCACCAGTGAGGCAAAGACAGGGTGGAGCGATGAGCAGTTCTTC. Its protein is CATSEAKTGWSDEQFF.

This clonotype turned up a few times. The gene calls are TRBV7-2 and TRBJ2-5; maybe TRBD2 (6 bases). The germline CDR1 and CDR2 sequences are SGHTA and FQGNSA. This CDR3 region has 15 residues. Between the trimmed V and J ends, which lost 5 bases and 6 bases, there was a span of 19 bases. CDR3 nucleotides: TGTGCCAGCAGCCAGCTGGCGGGACCGAGGCAGACCCAGTACTTC. Protein: CASSQLAGPRQTQYF.

J is TRBJ1-2 and V is TRBV27; 8 bases line up with TRBD1. V dropped 7 bases and J dropped 0; count of bases not matched to a gene: 4. In germline, CDR1 is MNHEY, CDR2 SMNVEV (reference sequence). The length of the CDR3 is 14 residues. As DNA, the CDR3 is TGTGCCAGCAAGATGGACAGGGCTAACTATGGCTACACCTTC. Encoded protein: CASKMDRANYGYTF.

This clonotype was recorded a few times. The chain joins TRBV12-3 or TRBV12-4 to TRBJ2-3; 14 bases match TRBD2. V dropped 6 bases and J dropped 2; count of bases not matched to a gene: 7. The CDR3 loop spans 17 amino acids. The CDR3 DNA reads as TGTGCCAGCAGACCCGGGACTAGCGGGAGCCTCACAGATACGCAGTATTTT. It translates to CASRPGTSGSLTDTQYF.

The gene calls are TRBV11-3 and TRBJ1-4; TRBD1 matches at 7 bases. The CDR3 extends over 14 amino acids. CDR1 SGHNT and CDR2 YENEEA come from the germline V gene. V was pared by 5 bases and J by 7 bases, with 7 bases of the junction left unmatched. The CDR3 sequence is CASSPGGGVEKLFF. CDR3 DNA sequence: TGTGCCAGCAGCCCAGGGGGAGGCGTTGAAAAACTGTTTTTT.

The sample holds a few counts of this clonotype. V usage is TRBV15 and J usage is TRBJ2-3; D is ambiguous. Germline CDR1 reads LNHNV; CDR2 reads YYDKDF (reference sequence). CDR3 length: 14 amino acids. Trimming pared 3 bases from V and 4 bases from J, leaving 11 bases between. The CDR3, as DNA: TGTGCCACCAGCAGCCCCTCCAATTCAGATACGCAGTATTTT. Its translation is CATSSPSNSDTQYF.

Only a few counts were recorded for this clonotype. One junction end disagrees with the germline gene, perhaps due to a read error. V usage is TRBV7-9 and J usage is TRBJ1-2; possibly TRBD1 for D (5 bases). The CDR3 totals 14 residues. Germline-derived CDR1 and CDR2 are SEHNR and FQNEAQ (reference sequence). The CDR3 nucleotides are TGTGCCAGCAGCCGGGACCGGATAGGCTATGACTACACCTTC. Protein product: CASSRDRIGYDYTF.

This clonotype turned up a few times. The chain links TRBV5-1 to TRBJ2-1; 8 bases match TRBD2. The CDR3 covers 18 residues. CDR1 SGHRS and CDR2 YFSETQ come from the germline V gene. The trim removed 5 bases at V and 2 bases at J, leaving 15 bases unmatched. In nucleotides, the CDR3 is TGCGCCAGCAGACTAACAGCGGGGGCCTTTAGGGCCTACAATGAGCAGTTCTTC. Translated: CASRLTAGAFRAYNEQFF.

This clonotype was detected a few times. The rearrangement uses TRBV12-3 or TRBV12-4 and TRBJ2-7, with D perhaps matching TRBD2 (6 bases). This CDR3 is built from 12 residues. V dropped 6 bases and J dropped 6 bases, with 12 bases sitting between them. The chain's CDR3 is CASSRGTFEQYF. The CDR3 DNA reads TGTGCCAGCAGCCGAGGGACTTTCGAGCAGTACTTC.

The rearrangement links TRBV7-2 to TRBJ2-7; D tentatively reads TRBD1 or TRBD2 (5 bases each). V was pared by 4 bases and J by 6 bases, with 16 bases between. The CDR3 runs 14 residues. The V gene's germline CDR1 is SGHTA and CDR2 FQGNSA. The CDR3 reads CASSSRRELSEQYF. The CDR3 DNA reads as TGTGCCAGCAGCTCCCGCAGGGAGCTCTCCGAGCAGTACTTC.

At least ten counts were recorded for this clonotype. One end of the junction is discordant with germline, which a read error may explain. The chain joins TRBV7-2 to TRBJ1-5; TRBD1 aligns across 9 bases. The germline V gene encodes CDR1 SGHTA and CDR2 FQGNSA. CDR3 size: 12 residues. Here the CDR3 reads CASSLVGTGMDF. CDR3 coding DNA: TGTGCCAGCAGCTTAGTTGGGACAGGGATGGATTTT.

J is TRBJ1-1 and V is TRBV7-9; D not resolved. Trimming removed 1 base at V and 9 bases at J, with 12 bases between. CDR1 and CDR2 from the germline V gene are SEHNR and FQNEAQ (reference sequence). The CDR3 consists of 13 residues. In DNA form, the CDR3 reads TGTGCCAGCAGCTTAGACGGTTCCGGGAAAGCTTTCTTT. This codes for CASSLDGSGKAFF. The whole variable domain, filled in from reference TRBV7-9 and TRBJ1-1, reads DTGVSQNPRHKITKRGQNVTFRCDPISEHNRLYWYRQTLGQGPEFLTYFQNEAQLEKSRLLSDRFSAERPKGSFSTLEIQRTEQGDSAMYLCASSLDGSGKAFFGQGTRLTVV.

The chain recombines TRBV7-2 with TRBJ2-7, with 9 nucleotides matching TRBD1. Germline assignment: CDR1 SGHTA and CDR2 FQGNSA. V shed 5 bases and J 5 bases; nucleotides not matched to a gene: 10. This CDR3 spans 15 amino acids. The CDR3 nucleotides read TGTGCCAGCAGCCTAAACAGGGGGCTTTTCAACGAGCAGTACTTC. This sequence encodes CASSLNRGLFNEQYF.

J is TRBJ1-2 and V is TRBV9; no firm D call. V gave up 0 bases and J gave up 0 bases, with 6 bases separating them. Germline lookup yields CDR1 SGDLS and CDR2 YYNGEE. The CDR3 covers 14 residues. For the CDR3, the DNA is TGTGCCAGCAGCGTAGCTGGAGCTAACTATGGCTACACCTTC. Protein sequence: CASSVAGANYGYTF.

This chain's CDR3 is CASQSREGSGELFF. In DNA, the CDR3 is TGTGCCAGCCAGAGTCGAGAGGGAAGCGGGGAGCTGTTTTTT. V and J are TRBV11-3 and TRBJ2-2, with D possibly TRBD2 on 5 matching bases. Trimming took off 8 bases at V and 7 bases at J, with 17 bases between the two ends. The CDR3 runs 14 residues. Germline CDR1 and CDR2: SGHNT and YENEEA.

This clonotype was seen more than once but under ten times. The chain has TRBV6-5 and TRBJ2-7; 7 nucleotides align to TRBD1. V gave up 0 bases and J gave up 5 bases; unmatched junction bases: 10. There are 16 residues in the CDR3. The germline V gene encodes CDR1 MNHEY and CDR2 SVGAGI. This CDR3 reads CASSYSGPQGPNEQYF. The CDR3 coding sequence is TGTGCCAGCAGTTACTCTGGTCCACAGGGGCCGAACGAGCAGTACTTC.

In DNA, the CDR3 is TGTGCCAGCAGCTGGGGCCCGATGAATGCTGAAGCTTTCTTT. This gives the protein CASSWGPMNAEAFF. The rearrangement joins TRBV7-3 to TRBJ1-1, with D perhaps TRBD1 (5 bases). The CDR3 has 14 residues. CDR1 and CDR2 (germline): SGHTA, FQGTGA. V was cut by 4 bases and J by 6 bases, with 15 bases left in between.

In its sample, this clonotype was seen a few times. The chain combines TRBV12-3 or TRBV12-4 with TRBJ2-1; 9 bases agree with TRBD2. This CDR3 is built from 17 residues. With 5 bases clipped from V and 3 bases from J, the junction kept 11 bases outside the gene matches. The CDR3, as DNA: TGTGCCAGCAGTCGGGTAGGGTCTAGCGGGATCTACAATGAGCAGTTCTTC. Amino acid sequence: CASSRVGSSGIYNEQFF.

The V call is TRBV2, the J call TRBJ2-1, with D perhaps given as TRBD1 or TRBD2 (6 bases each). The germline V gene has CDR1 SNHLY and CDR2 FYNNEI. This CDR3 has 15 amino acids. V lost 2 bases, J lost 8 bases, and 16 bases lay in between. In DNA, the CDR3 is TGTGCCAGCAGTGAAAGGGGGGCAGGGAGCCATGAGCAGTTCTTC. Its translation is CASSERGAGSHEQFF.